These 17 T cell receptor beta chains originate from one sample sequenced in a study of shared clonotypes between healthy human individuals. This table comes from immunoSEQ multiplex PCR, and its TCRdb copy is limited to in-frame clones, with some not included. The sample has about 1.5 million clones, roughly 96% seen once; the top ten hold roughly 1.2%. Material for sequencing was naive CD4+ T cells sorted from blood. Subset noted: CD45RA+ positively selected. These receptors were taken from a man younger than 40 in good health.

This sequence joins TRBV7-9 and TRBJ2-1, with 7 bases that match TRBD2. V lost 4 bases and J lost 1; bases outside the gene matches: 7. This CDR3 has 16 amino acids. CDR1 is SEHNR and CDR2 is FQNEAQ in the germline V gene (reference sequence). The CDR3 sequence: CASSSLSGPSYNEQFF. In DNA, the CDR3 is TGTGCCAGCAGCTCCCTTAGCGGGCCTTCCTACAATGAGCAGTTCTTC.

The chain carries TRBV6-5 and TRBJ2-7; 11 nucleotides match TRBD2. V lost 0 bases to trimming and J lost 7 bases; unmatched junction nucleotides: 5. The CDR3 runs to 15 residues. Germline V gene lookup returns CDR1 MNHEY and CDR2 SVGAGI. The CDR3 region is CASSYSVAGGPEQYF. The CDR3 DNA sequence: TGTGCCAGCAGTTACTCGGTAGCGGGAGGGCCGGAGCAGTACTTC.

The CDR3, as DNA: TGTGCCTGGAGCAGGGTCGCCTACGAGCAGTACTTC. This sequence encodes CAWSRVAYEQYF. The chain carries TRBV30 and TRBJ2-7; TRBD1 is a possible D gene (5 bases). The V and J ends lost 3 bases and 2 bases respectively, with 8 bases between them. Germline V gene lookup returns CDR1 GTSNPN and CDR2 SVGIG (reference sequence). CDR3 length equals 12 residues.

In DNA form, the CDR3 reads TGCGCCAGCAGCGTTAGCGGGGTCAACACCGGGGAGCTGTTTTTT. Translation: CASSVSGVNTGELFF. V and J are TRBV5-1 and TRBJ2-2; the match to TRBD2 covers 8 bases. CDR3 size: 15 residues. Looked up from germline, CDR1 is SGHRS and CDR2 is YFSETQ. V dropped 4 bases and J dropped 2; count of bases not matched to a gene: 4.

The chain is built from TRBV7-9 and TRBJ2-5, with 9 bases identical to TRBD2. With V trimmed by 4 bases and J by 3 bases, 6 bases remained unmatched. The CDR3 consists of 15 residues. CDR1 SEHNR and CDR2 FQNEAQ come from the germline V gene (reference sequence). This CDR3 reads CASSSVASGKETQYF. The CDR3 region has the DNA TGTGCCAGCAGCTCGGTAGCTAGCGGGAAAGAGACCCAGTACTTC.

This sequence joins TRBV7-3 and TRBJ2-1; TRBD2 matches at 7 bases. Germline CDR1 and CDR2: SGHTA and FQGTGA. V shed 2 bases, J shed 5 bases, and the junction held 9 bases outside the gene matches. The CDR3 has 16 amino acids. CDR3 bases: TGTGCCAGCAGCTTAGGCTGGCTAGCGGTCAACAATGAGCAGTTCTTC. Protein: CASSLGWLAVNNEQFF. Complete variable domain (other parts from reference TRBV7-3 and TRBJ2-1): GAGVSQTPSNKVTEKGKYVELRCDPISGHTALYWYRQSLGQGPEFLIYFQGTGAADDSGLPNDRFFAVRPEGSVSTLKIQRTERGDSAVYLCASSLGWLAVNNEQFFGPGTRLTVL.

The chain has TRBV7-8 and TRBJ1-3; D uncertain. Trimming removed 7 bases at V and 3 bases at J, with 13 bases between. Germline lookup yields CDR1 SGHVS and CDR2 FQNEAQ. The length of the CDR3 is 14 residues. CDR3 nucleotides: TGTGCCAGCATCAAAGGAGGGAGTGGAAACACCATATATTTT. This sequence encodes CASIKGGSGNTIYF.

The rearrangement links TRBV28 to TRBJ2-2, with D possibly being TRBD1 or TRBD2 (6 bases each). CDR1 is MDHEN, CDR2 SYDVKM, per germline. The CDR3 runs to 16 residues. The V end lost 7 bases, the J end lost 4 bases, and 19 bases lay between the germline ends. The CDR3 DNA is TGTGCCAGCAACCTCGGGTGGGGGGCTGGCACCGGGGAGCTGTTTTTT. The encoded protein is CASNLGWGAGTGELFF.

CDR3 DNA: TGCGCCAGCAGCGAAGGACAGGGGATGGATACGCAGTATTTT. This codes for CASSEGQGMDTQYF. The chain joins TRBV5-1 to TRBJ2-3; 9 bases fit TRBD1. The CDR3 length is 14 residues. With V trimmed by 4 bases and J by 6 bases, 6 bases remained unmatched. Germline V lookup: CDR1 SGHRS, CDR2 YFSETQ.

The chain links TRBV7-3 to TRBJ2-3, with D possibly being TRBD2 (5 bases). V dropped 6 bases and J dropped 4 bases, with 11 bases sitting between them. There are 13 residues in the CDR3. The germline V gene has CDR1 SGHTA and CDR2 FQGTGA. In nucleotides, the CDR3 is TGTGCCAGCAGGGGGAGATCCGCAGATACGCAGTATTTT. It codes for CASRGRSADTQYF.

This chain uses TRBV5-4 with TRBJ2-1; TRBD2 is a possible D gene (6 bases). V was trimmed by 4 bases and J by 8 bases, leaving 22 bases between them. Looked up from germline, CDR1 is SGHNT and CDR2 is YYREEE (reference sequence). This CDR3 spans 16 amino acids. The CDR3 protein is CASSPWAGRTTDEQFF. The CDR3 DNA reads TGTGCCAGCAGCCCCTGGGCGGGGAGGACCACAGATGAGCAGTTCTTC.

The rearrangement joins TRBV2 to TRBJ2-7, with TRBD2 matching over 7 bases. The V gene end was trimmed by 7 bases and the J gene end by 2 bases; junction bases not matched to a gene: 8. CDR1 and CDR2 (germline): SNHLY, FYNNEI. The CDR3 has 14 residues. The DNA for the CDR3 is TGTGCCAGCAATCGAGCGGGGAATACCTACGAGCAGTACTTC. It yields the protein CASNRAGNTYEQYF.

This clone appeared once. The CDR3 coding sequence is TGTGCCACCAGCAGAGGACTAGCGGGAGACTACAATGAGCAGTTCTTC. Protein sequence: CATSRGLAGDYNEQFF. The chain couples TRBV15 to TRBJ2-1, with TRBD2 identical over 12 bases. Germline CDR1 is LNHNV and CDR2 is YYDKDF (reference sequence). The CDR3 consists of 16 residues. V lost 1 base to trimming and J lost 3 bases; unmatched junction nucleotides: 1.

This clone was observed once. Here the CDR3 DNA reads TGCGCCAGCAGTGAGGGAGACACTCGCTACGAGCAGTACTTC. Protein: CASSEGDTRYEQYF. The V call is TRBV10-1, the J call TRBJ2-7; D not certain. The ends were cut back, 2 bases at V and 3 bases at J, with 11 bases in the middle. Germline values: CDR1 WNHNN, CDR2 SYGVQD (reference sequence). The CDR3 extends over 14 amino acids.

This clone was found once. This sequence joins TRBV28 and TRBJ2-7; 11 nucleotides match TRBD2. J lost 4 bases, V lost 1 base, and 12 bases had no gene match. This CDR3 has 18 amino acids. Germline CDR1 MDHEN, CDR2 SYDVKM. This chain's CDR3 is CASSLFRGGLAERYEQYF. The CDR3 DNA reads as TGTGCCAGCAGTTTATTCCGGGGGGGACTAGCGGAGCGGTACGAGCAGTACTTC.

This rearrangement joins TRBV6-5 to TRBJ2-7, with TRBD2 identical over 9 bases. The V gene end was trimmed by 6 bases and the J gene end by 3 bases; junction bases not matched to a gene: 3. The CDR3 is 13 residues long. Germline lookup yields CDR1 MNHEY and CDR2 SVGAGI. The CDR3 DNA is TGTGCCAGCAGGGCGGGAGGGAACTACGAGCAGTACTTC. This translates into CASRAGGNYEQYF.

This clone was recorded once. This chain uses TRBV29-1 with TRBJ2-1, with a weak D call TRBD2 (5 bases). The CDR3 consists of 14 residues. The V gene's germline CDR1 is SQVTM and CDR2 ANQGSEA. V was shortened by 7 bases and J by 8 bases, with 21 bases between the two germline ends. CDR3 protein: CSAEGAPSPDEQFF. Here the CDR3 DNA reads TGCAGCGCCGAGGGTGCCCCAAGCCCCGATGAGCAGTTCTTC.